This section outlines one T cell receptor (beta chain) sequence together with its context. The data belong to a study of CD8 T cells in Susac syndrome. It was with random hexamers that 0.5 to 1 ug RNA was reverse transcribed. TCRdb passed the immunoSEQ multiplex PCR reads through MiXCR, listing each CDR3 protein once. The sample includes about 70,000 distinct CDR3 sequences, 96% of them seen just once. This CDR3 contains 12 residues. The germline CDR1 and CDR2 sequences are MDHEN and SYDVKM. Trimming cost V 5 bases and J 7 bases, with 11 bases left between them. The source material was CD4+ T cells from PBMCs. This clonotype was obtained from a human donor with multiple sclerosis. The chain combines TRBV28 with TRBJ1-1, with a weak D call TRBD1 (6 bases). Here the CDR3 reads CASSVRQVEAFF. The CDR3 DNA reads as TGTGCCAGCAGTGTAAGACAGGTTGAAGCTTTCTTT.